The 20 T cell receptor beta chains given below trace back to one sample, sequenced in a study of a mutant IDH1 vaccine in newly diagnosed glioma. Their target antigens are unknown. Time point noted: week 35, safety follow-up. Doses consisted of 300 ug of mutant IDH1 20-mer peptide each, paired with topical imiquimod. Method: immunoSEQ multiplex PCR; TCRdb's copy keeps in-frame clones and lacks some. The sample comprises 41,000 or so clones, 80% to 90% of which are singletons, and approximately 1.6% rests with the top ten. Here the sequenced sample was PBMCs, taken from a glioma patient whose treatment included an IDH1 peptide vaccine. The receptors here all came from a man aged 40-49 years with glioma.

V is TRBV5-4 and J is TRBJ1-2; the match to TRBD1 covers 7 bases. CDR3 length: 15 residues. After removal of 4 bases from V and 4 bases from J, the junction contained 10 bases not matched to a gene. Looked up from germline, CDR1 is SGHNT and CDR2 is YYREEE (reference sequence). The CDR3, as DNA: TGTGCCAGCAGCCCCCCTTGGACAGGAGGCTATGGCTACACCTTC. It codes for CASSPPWTGGYGYTF.

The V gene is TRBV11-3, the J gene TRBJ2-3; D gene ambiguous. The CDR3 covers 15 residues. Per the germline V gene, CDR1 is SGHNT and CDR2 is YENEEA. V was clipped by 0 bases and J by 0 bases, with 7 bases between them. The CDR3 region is CASSLEARSTDTQYF. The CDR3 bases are TGTGCCAGCAGCTTAGAGGCTCGGAGCACAGATACGCAGTATTTT. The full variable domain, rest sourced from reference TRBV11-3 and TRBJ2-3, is EAGVVQSPRYKIIEKKQPVAFWCNPISGHNTLYWYLQNLGQGPELLIRYENEEAVDDSQLPKDRFSAERLKGVDSTLKIQPAELGDSAVYLCASSLEARSTDTQYFGPGTRLTVL.

Here the CDR3 reads CASSLERSQDTQYF. Here the CDR3 DNA reads TGTGCCAGCAGCTTGGAACGCTCCCAAGATACGCAGTATTTT. The rearrangement joins TRBV28 to TRBJ2-3; D gene uncertain. Trimming cost V 6 bases and J 5 bases, with 15 bases left between them. Per the germline V gene, CDR1 is MDHEN and CDR2 is SYDVKM. This CDR3 is 14 amino acids long.

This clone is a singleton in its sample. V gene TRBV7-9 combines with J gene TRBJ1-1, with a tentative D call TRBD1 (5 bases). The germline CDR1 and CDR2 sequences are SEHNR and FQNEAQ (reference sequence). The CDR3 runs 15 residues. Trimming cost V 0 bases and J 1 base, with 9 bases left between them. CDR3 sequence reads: CASSLAAGSNTEAFF. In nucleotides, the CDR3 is TGTGCCAGCAGCTTAGCCGCAGGGTCGAACACTGAAGCTTTCTTT.

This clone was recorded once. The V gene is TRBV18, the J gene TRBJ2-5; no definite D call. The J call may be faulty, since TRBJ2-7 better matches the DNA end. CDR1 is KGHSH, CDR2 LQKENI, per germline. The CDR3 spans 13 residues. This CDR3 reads CASSLLSEYEQYF. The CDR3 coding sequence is TGTGCCAGCTCACTTCTTTCAGAATACGAGCAGTACTTC.

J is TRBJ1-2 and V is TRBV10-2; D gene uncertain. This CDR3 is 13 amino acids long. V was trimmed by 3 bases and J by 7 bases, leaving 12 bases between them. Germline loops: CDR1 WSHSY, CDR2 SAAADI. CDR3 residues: CASSDGQIGGYTF. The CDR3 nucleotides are TGCGCCAGCAGTGATGGGCAGATTGGTGGCTACACCTTC.

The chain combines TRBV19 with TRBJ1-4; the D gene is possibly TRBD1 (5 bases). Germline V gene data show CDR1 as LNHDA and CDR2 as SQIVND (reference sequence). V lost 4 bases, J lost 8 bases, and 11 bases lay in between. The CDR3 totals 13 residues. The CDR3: CASSTSGSEKLFF. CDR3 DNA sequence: TGTGCCAGTAGTACTTCAGGGTCCGAAAAACTGTTTTTT.

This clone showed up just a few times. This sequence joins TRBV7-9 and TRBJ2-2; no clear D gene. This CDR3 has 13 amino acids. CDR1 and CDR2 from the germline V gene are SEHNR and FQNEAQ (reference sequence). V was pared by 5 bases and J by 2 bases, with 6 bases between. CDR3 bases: TGTGCCAGCAGCCCATATAACACCGGGGAGCTGTTTTTT. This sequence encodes CASSPYNTGELFF.

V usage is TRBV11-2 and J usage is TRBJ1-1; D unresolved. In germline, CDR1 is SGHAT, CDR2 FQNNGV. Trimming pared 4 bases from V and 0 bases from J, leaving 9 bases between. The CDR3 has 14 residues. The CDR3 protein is CASSSDRVNTEAFF. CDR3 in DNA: TGTGCCAGCAGCTCAGACCGTGTGAACACTGAAGCTTTCTTT.

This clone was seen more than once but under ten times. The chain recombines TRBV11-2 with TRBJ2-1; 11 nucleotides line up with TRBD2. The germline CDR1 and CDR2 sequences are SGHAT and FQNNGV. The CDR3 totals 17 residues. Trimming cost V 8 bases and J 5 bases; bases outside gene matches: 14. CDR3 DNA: TGTGCCAGCGGTCGAGGCAGGGGACTAGCGGAACACAATGAGCAGTTCTTC. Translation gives CASGRGRGLAEHNEQFF.

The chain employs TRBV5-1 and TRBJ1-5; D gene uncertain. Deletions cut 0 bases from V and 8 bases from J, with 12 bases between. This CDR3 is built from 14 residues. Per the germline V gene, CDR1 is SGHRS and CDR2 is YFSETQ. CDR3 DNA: TGCGCCAGCAGCTTGGTTGGGGAGGGAAAGCCCCAGCATTTT. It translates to CASSLVGEGKPQHF.

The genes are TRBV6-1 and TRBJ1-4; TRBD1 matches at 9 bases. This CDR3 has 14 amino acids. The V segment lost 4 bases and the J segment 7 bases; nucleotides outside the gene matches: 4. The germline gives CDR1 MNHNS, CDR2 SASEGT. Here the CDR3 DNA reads TGTGCCAGCAGTGTCCGGGACAGGGTTGAAAAACTGTTTTTT. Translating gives CASSVRDRVEKLFF.

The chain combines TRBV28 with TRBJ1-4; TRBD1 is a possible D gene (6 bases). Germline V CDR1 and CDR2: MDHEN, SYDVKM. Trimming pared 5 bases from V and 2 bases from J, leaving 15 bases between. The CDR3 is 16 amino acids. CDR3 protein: CASSTGAFGTNEKLFF. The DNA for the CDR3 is TGTGCCAGCAGTACGGGGGCGTTTGGGACTAATGAAAAACTGTTTTTT.

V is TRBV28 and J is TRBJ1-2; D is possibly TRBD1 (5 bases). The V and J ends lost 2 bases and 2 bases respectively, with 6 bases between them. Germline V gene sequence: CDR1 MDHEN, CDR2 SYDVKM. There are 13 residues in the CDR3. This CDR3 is CASSLRGNYGYTF. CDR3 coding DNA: TGTGCCAGCAGTTTACGGGGGAACTATGGCTACACCTTC.

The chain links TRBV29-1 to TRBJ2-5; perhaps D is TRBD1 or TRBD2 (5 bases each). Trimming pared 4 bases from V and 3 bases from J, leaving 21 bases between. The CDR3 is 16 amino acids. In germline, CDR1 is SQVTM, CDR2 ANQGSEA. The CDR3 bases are TGCAGCGTTGCCTTTCTGGTTGGGACGGACAAAGAGACCCAGTACTTC. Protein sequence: CSVAFLVGTDKETQYF. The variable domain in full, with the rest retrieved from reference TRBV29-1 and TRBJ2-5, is SAVISQKPSRDICQRGTSLTIQCQVDSQVTMMFWYRQQPGQSLTLIATANQGSEATYESGFVIDKFPISRPNLTFSTLTVSNMSPEDSSIYLCSVAFLVGTDKETQYFGPGTRLLVL.

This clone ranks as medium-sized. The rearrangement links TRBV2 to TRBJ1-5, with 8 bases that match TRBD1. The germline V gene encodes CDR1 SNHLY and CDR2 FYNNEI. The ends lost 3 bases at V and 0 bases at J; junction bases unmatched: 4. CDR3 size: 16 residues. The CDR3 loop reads CASSDPGQDSNQPQHF. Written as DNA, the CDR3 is TGTGCCAGCAGTGATCCGGGACAGGATAGCAATCAGCCCCAGCATTTT.

The CDR3 is CASSHSGLAGADTQYF. As DNA, the CDR3 is TGCGCCAGCAGCCACTCGGGACTAGCGGGAGCAGATACGCAGTATTTT. This chain uses TRBV4-3 with TRBJ2-3; 14 bases align to TRBD2. With 3 bases clipped from V and 4 bases from J, the junction kept 3 bases outside the gene matches. Germline CDR1 is LGHNA and CDR2 is YSLEER. The CDR3 loop spans 16 amino acids.

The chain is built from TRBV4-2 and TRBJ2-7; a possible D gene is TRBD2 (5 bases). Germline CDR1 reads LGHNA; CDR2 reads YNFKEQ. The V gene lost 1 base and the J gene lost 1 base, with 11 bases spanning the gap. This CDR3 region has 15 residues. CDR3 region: CASSQGSGPSYEQYF. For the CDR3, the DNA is TGTGCCAGCAGCCAAGGCAGCGGACCATCCTACGAGCAGTACTTC.

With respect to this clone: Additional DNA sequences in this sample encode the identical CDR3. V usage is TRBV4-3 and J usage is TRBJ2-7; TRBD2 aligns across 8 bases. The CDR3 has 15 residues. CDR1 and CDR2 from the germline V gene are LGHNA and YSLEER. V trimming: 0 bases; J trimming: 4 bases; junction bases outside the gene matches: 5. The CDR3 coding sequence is TGCGCCAGCAGCCAAGATCGGGGGGGGCCGTACGAGCAGTACTTC. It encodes CASSQDRGGPYEQYF.

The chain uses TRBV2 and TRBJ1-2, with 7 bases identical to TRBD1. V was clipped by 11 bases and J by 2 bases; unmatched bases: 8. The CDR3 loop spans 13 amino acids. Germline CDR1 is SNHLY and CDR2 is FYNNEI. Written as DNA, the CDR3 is TGTGCCCATGGTGGCAGGGGGAACTATGGCTACACCTTC. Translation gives CAHGGRGNYGYTF.